This TCR beta chain comes out of a study of blood T cell repertoires in COVID-19. Turning to the study itself: The United States, Italy and Spain were the sources of the acute and convalescent COVID-19 samples.

Clones were sequenced by immunoSEQ multiplex PCR, and TCRdb holds only the in-frame ones, with some missing. Counted here are roughly 200,000 clones, about 88% occurring once; the ten biggest clones make up around 4.9%. CDR3 length equals 15 residues. The germline CDR1 and CDR2 sequences are LNHDA and SQIVND (reference sequence). V was cut by 5 bases and J by 0 bases, with 13 bases left in between. Sequenced input: peripheral blood. The V and J genes are TRBV19 and TRBJ1-1, with D tentatively TRBD1 (5 bases). The sequence came from a woman older than 75 with acute or convalescent COVID-19. The CDR3 DNA sequence: TGTGCCAGTAGTGTTCAGGGAAGGATGAACACTGAAGCTTTCTTT. Its protein is CASSVQGRMNTEAFF.